This T cell receptor (beta chain) stems from a study of cytomegalovirus exposure and HLA in healthy donors (dated by TCRdb to between 2016 and 2019). About the investigation overall: According to an earlier analysis of 587 of the donors, 150 million to 200 million T cells yielded some 110 million unique TCR beta sequences and approximately 280 Gb of sequence data. Along with the roughly 710-subject first cohort, a separate validation cohort of more than 90 different subjects was used. The study combined high-throughput TCR immunosequencing, statistical association of individual TCRs with disease status, and machine learning to predict cytomegalovirus infection status. Four to six DR-DQ haplotypes were handled as single units for association and clustering, since linkage in the cohort was strong. To decide whether each TCR beta V gene segment behaved as functional or pseudogenic, an earlier analysis of some 540 of the donors relied on high-throughput TCR beta sequencing. The later analysis used no new phenotypic data to find candidate immune exposures, relying instead on TCR beta sequences and their occurrence across donors. The study aimed to test whether signatures of past pathogen exposure could be identified by cataloging public T cell receptors. Genome-wide SNP genotypes for about three fifths of the roughly 670 donors were used in a later genetic analysis, which treated that subset as a discovery cohort. On average, 235,054 unique TCR beta nucleotide sequences were sequenced per donor among 398 genotyped donors of the cohort, with roughly 20% of those sequences being non-productive. All discovery cohort repertoires had been generated on a single sequencing platform. The number of donors typed differed by locus, with roughly 620-630 for A, B, C, DRB1 and DQB1, about 500 for DQA1, approximately 580 for DPA1, and approximately 470 for DPB1. Class I and class II HLA loci were covered by the typing at four-digit resolution. A later analysis re-analyzed previously published TCR beta repertoires from hundreds of donors and added high-resolution HLA genotyping to study TCR occurrence patterns. Donor age, sex, ethnicity and CMV serostatus were compiled alongside the repertoire data. Of the approximately 400 genotyped donors, roughly 80% fell in the genetic ancestry cluster associated with self-reported Caucasian donors. Approximately 310 gigabases of sequencing data and tens of millions of unique TCR sequences were included in an early release covering 500 to 750 HLA-typed donors. Using immunosequencing, the study profiled T cell repertoires from approximately 700 subjects and related those repertoires to cytomegalovirus serostatus.

Libraries came from the immunoSEQ multiplex PCR assay. For the multiplex PCR, a mixture combining 60 forward primers for TCR Vbeta segments and 13 reverse primers for TCR Jbeta segments was used. The CDR3 region of rearranged TCR beta genes was amplified from genomic DNA with a multiplex PCR assay. The Illumina HiSeq System was used to sequence the amplified TCR beta libraries as 87-base-pair reads. As for the authors' bioinformatics: A later analysis tallied roughly 78 million unique TCR beta chains across the 640 or so repertoires, and some 12 million of those chains were shared by two or more donors. To remove PCR and sequencing errors, raw reads were error-corrected and collapsed into unique sequences using a nearest-neighbor algorithm that merged closely related sequences. Alignment of CDR3 sequences to IMGT reference sequences was used to assign V, D and J gene segments. For a sequence to be retained, a match of at least six nucleotides to both a V gene segment and a J gene segment was required. Rearrangements were called productive when the CDR3 lacked stop codons and stayed in frame with V and J; all others were non-productive. Following IMGT convention, CDR3 was defined as the stretch from the second conserved V-encoded cysteine to the conserved J-encoded phenylalanine. The earlier analysis of about 570 of the donors excluded any sequence lacking an unambiguous match to a single V gene segment. An earlier analysis of a few hundred of the donors classified V segments as functional when productive rearrangements were above 56.7% and as segregating when the standard deviation between donors was above 5%. To diagnose cytomegalovirus status from the catalog of TCR beta chain sequences, a statistical classification framework was built. In a later analysis, V and J genes were assigned by comparing TCR nucleotide sequences against IMGT/GENE-DB human TR gene sequences. The TCRdist pipeline was used in a later analysis to assign CDR3 sequences and most-parsimonious VDJ recombination scenarios. In a later analysis, each TCR beta chain was defined by its CDR3 amino acid sequence together with its V-gene family, and reads lacking a unique V-gene family were excluded. In a later analysis, 450 to 600 highly shared, low-generation-probability nucleotide sequences were removed to address suspected cross-contamination and a sequencing artifact. In a later analysis, a clonal expansion index for each public chain was calculated from normalized within-repertoire ranks of inferred template counts. In a later analysis, generation probabilities were computed with a VDJ recombination model fitted to out-of-frame rearrangements, and the resulting probabilities were checked against IGoR. In a later analysis, hypergeometric tests were used to score TCR-TCR, TCR-HLA and TCR-CMV co-occurrence, with a repertoire-size bias correction applied to TCR pairs. A later analysis estimated false discovery rates by permuting HLA or CMV assignments 20 times. In a later analysis, co-occurring TCRs were grouped with DBSCAN, and TCRdist sequence similarity was added when clustering was performed within HLA-allele-positive subsets. Repertoires with fewer than 30,000 or more than 120,000 public chains, plus five repertoires with anomalous nucleotide sharing, were excluded from co-occurrence clustering. TCRdb retrieved this table from immuneACCESS and kept in-frame rearrangements only. Not all clones are present; in checked studies, unresolved V genes account for under half, and no reason is known for the remainder. That table is the source of V, J and clone size, and D and trimming were worked out from the DNA. For this sample the table gives roughly 190,000 clones, of which roughly 77% were detected only once. The ten biggest clones cover around 1.5% of the sample.

What the study reported, not specific to this receptor: Sequencing depth was assumed to be roughly uniform across donors in the presence/absence analyses, though that assumption may not hold. Over 15 rarely observed V segments, including chromosome 9 orphons, were excluded from the earlier analysis of some 590 of the donors because counts were too low. In a later analysis, most CMV-associated TCR beta chains were found to appear HLA-restricted, with HLA associations seemingly driven largely by CMV exposure. At a false discovery rate of 0.05, a later analysis linked 16,951 TCR beta sequences to specific HLA alleles. CMV serostatus was the only immune exposure information available for the cohort. In a later genetic analysis, a missense DCLRE1C variant was associated with V-gene and J-gene trimming of TCR beta chains, and the association was replicated in an independent cohort. In a later analysis, HLA-associated TCR beta chains were found to be more clonally expanded and to have lower generation probabilities than equally common non-associated chains. The 87-base-pair reads could not distinguish some IMGT-functional V segments, including TRBV6-2 and TRBV6-3, so those segments were excluded. Most TCR sequences were seen in very few donors, while some public TCRs were found in many individuals. Because HLA typing was missing for some donors at each locus, association tests included only the typed subset. Assigning TCR associations to individual alleles was difficult when HLA alleles, especially DR and DQ, strongly co-occurred. In a later analysis, TCR association rates were found to vary across HLA loci, with the most associated TCRs seen for DRB1 alleles and the fewest for HLA-C alleles. According to a later genetic analysis, donors in an Asian-associated ancestry cluster had fewer N-insertions in productive TCRs than the approximately 700-donor mean. A further reported finding was that TCR beta sequences accurately predicted the HLA-A and HLA-B alleles for most subjects in the first cohort. The study listed approximately 150 TCR beta chains as associated with cytomegalovirus. In vitro tests confirmed that three of the cytomegalovirus-associated TCR beta chains recognize cytomegalovirus antigens. It was suggested by the authors that the approach could potentially be generalized to other disease states and immunological phenotypes. The sequencing pipeline was judged likely to have produced a cluster of highly shared sequence variants as a technical artifact. Correlated functional status among segregating V segments might be attributable to linkage disequilibrium, but an unknown experimental factor could not be ruled out. In this cohort, only TCR beta chains were sequenced, and detectable features were limited by the absence of alpha or paired-chain data. In both the original and validation cohorts, the classifier was reported to diagnose cytomegalovirus status with high specificity and sensitivity. In an earlier analysis of around 600 of the donors, most TCR beta V segments were observed in productive rearrangements about 90% or about 30% of the time, broadly matching IMGT annotations. In a later analysis, several top co-occurrence clusters were reported to appear linked to parvovirus B19, influenza, CMV and Epstein-Barr virus.

Worth noting for this clone: The antigen it recognizes is unknown. Base qualities are not provided; no much larger clone lies one nucleotide away.

The cohort comprised 710 or so healthy bone marrow donors. All cohort members were sampled while nominally healthy, although unrecorded immune exposures were likely present. The donor was CMV seronegative and belonged to the group of more than 300 seronegative cohort members. Each donor provided a peripheral blood sample, and peripheral blood mononuclear cells were used for TCR beta sequencing. Genomic DNA was extracted from the blood cell samples with the Qiagen DNeasy Blood Extraction Kit. In the germline V gene, CDR1 corresponds to SGHRS and CDR2 to YFSETQ. Reading from cysteine to phenylalanine, the CDR3 counts 14 amino acids. The retained sequence is limited to the CDR3, 42 bases, with the frame set at the first base. V is clipped by 0 bases and J by 6 bases, and the sequence between their germline boundaries is 12 bases long.

The chain is assembled from TRBV5-1 and TRBJ1-1; the D gene is possibly TRBD1, with 5 bases matching. The receptor's source is a woman in her forties or fifties in good health and CMV-seronegative. The specimen was PBMCs. CDR3 protein: CASSLAGALAEAFF. DNA sequence: TGCGCCAGCAGCTTGGCTGGGGCGTTGGCTGAAGCTTTCTTT.